Listed here are 15 T cell receptor beta chains from one sample, sequenced in a study of graft-versus-host responses after intestinal transplantation. Antigen specificity for these receptors is unknown. Profiled with immunoSEQ multiplex PCR; TCRdb holds only in-frame clones, not every one. The table shows about 90,000 clones, with approximately 92% occurring only once. Sequenced material: unstimulated CD8+ T cells sorted from spleen or lymph node cells, taken before transplant. The receptors originated from a human donor who was the organ donor for an intestinal transplant.

V usage is TRBV5-4 and J usage is TRBJ2-7; the D gene is possibly TRBD2 (5 bases). CDR3 size: 13 residues. Germline CDR1 is SGHNT and CDR2 is YYREEE (reference sequence). Trimming pared 2 bases from V and 6 bases from J, leaving 12 bases between. DNA for the CDR3: TGTGCCAGCAGCTTAGGCCCGGGGAGCGAGCAGTACTTC. Encoded protein: CASSLGPGSEQYF.

DNA for the CDR3: TGTGCCAGCAGCTTATTGGGGGGGGAGCTCCAAGAGACCCAGTACTTC. This codes for CASSLLGGELQETQYF. The chain carries TRBV7-9 and TRBJ2-5; TRBD2 matches 7 bases. V lost 2 bases and J lost 1; bases outside the gene matches: 7. CDR1 is SEHNR and CDR2 is FQNEAQ in the germline V gene (reference sequence). The CDR3 consists of 16 residues.

This rearrangement joins TRBV4-1 to TRBJ2-5, with TRBD1 matching 7 bases. After removal of 8 bases from V and 5 bases from J, the junction contained 8 bases not matched to a gene. Germline V gene sequence: CDR1 MGHRA, CDR2 YSYEKL. This CDR3 has 13 amino acids. CDR3 nucleotides: TGCGCCAGCCGGCCCGGGACAGAGGAGACCCAGTACTTC. Protein product: CASRPGTEETQYF.

The sample holds one count of this clone. This sequence joins TRBV11-2 and TRBJ2-2; D call uncertain. Germline V gene sequence: CDR1 SGHAT, CDR2 FQNNGV. The CDR3 contains 16 residues. The ends were cut back, 5 bases at V and 6 bases at J, with 19 bases in the middle. The CDR3 loop is CASSAYGQYLSGELFF. As DNA, the CDR3 is TGTGCCAGCAGCGCCTATGGGCAGTATTTATCCGGGGAGCTGTTTTTT.

This chain joins TRBV6-5 and TRBJ1-1; D gene unclear. The germline V and J ends were trimmed by 6 bases and 1 base, with 9 bases remaining between them. Germline V lookup: CDR1 MNHEY, CDR2 SVGAGI. The CDR3 has 13 amino acids. The CDR3 region has the DNA TGTGCCAGCAGCTTCTCAGAGAACACTGAAGCTTTCTTT. It translates to CASSFSENTEAFF.

The J gene is TRBJ1-1, the V gene TRBV5-6; D is undetermined. CDR3 length equals 13 residues. Germline CDR1 SGHDT, CDR2 YYEEEE. Trimming removed 0 bases at V and 10 bases at J, with 13 bases between. The DNA of the CDR3 is TGTGCCAGCAGCTTGGGAACCCTCGCGGGAGCTTTCTTT. Translated: CASSLGTLAGAFF.

This chain joins TRBV7-6 and TRBJ1-1; weak D call: TRBD1 (5 bases). V lost 4 bases to trimming and J lost 2 bases, with 14 bases between them. CDR1 is SGHVS, CDR2 FNYEAQ, per germline. The CDR3 is made up of 15 amino acids. CDR3 sequence reads: CASSWRPGGNTEAFF. The CDR3 DNA reads TGTGCCAGCAGCTGGCGGCCGGGGGGAAACACTGAAGCTTTCTTT. Complete variable domain (other parts from reference TRBV7-6 and TRBJ1-1): GAGVSQSPRYKVTKRGQDVALRCDPISGHVSLYWYRQALGQGPEFLTYFNYEAQQDKSGLPNDRFSAERPEGSISTLTIQRTEQRDSAMYRCASSWRPGGNTEAFFGQGTRLTVV.

This sequence joins TRBV27 and TRBJ2-3; TRBD2 aligns across 9 bases. The V and J ends lost 5 bases and 3 bases, in that order; junction bases with no gene match: 6. The CDR3 is made up of 15 amino acids. Per germline, CDR1 MNHEY and CDR2 SMNVEV (reference sequence). DNA for the CDR3: TGTGCCAGCAGTATAGCGGGAGTCGGGACAGATACGCAGTATTTT. Encoded protein: CASSIAGVGTDTQYF.

The V gene is TRBV9, the J gene TRBJ2-1; the D gene is possibly TRBD2 (5 bases). CDR1 is SGDLS and CDR2 is YYNGEE in the germline V gene. Between the trimmed V and J ends, which lost 4 bases and 4 bases, there was a span of 12 bases. The CDR3 is 14 amino acids. This CDR3 is CASSPSGTYNEQFF. CDR3 DNA sequence: TGTGCCAGCAGCCCCAGCGGTACGTACAATGAGCAGTTCTTC.

The CDR3 protein is CASSLTGRGETQYF. CDR3 DNA sequence: TGTGCCAGCAGTCTAACAGGGCGTGGGGAGACCCAGTACTTC. V usage is TRBV28 and J usage is TRBJ2-5, with D possibly TRBD1 on 6 matching bases. CDR1 and CDR2 from the germline V gene are MDHEN and SYDVKM. This CDR3 is 14 amino acids long. The V gene lost 5 bases and the J gene lost 5 bases, with 15 bases spanning the gap.

The V call is TRBV12-5, the J call TRBJ2-3, with 9 bases matching TRBD1. CDR3 size: 15 residues. The ends lost 6 bases at V and 3 bases at J; junction bases unmatched: 7. Germline loops: CDR1 LGHNT, CDR2 FRNRAP. The CDR3 loop is CASGLGTGCTDTQYF. The CDR3 DNA is TGTGCTAGTGGCCTCGGGACAGGGTGTACAGATACGCAGTATTTT.

This chain uses TRBV19 with TRBJ1-1; D may be TRBD1 (5 bases). Per germline, CDR1 LNHDA and CDR2 SQIVND (reference sequence). The ends were cut back, 4 bases at V and 0 bases at J, with 24 bases in the middle. This CDR3 spans 19 amino acids. CDR3 DNA sequence: TGTGCCAGTAGTACCGCGATACAGGTCCCCCTGGGGATGAACACTGAAGCTTTCTTT. It is translated as CASSTAIQVPLGMNTEAFF.

The chain employs TRBV28 and TRBJ1-5; the D is unclear. The length of the CDR3 is 18 residues. From germline, CDR1 is MDHEN and CDR2 SYDVKM. With 3 bases removed from V and 0 bases from J, the gap between germline ends came to 18 bases. The CDR3 loop is CASSFRLLRVYSNQPQHF. The CDR3 DNA reads TGTGCCAGCAGTTTTAGACTCCTCCGGGTTTATAGCAATCAGCCCCAGCATTTT.

The V call is TRBV7-9, the J call TRBJ1-4; D perhaps matches TRBD1 (6 bases). The length of the CDR3 is 14 residues. Germline CDR1 reads SEHNR; CDR2 reads FQNEAQ (reference sequence). V was trimmed by 3 bases and J by 6 bases, leaving 11 bases between them. The CDR3 DNA reads as TGTGCCAGCAGCTTGGGAGGGGGGGATGAAAAACTGTTTTTT. Translation: CASSLGGGDEKLFF.

The chain uses TRBV27 and TRBJ2-1; 7 nucleotides align to TRBD1. V shed 8 bases, J shed 8 bases, and the junction held 6 bases outside the gene matches. Germline V CDR1 and CDR2: MNHEY, SMNVEV (reference sequence). There are 12 residues in the CDR3. The CDR3 is CASGPTGYEQFF. CDR3 in DNA: TGTGCCAGCGGCCCGACAGGGTATGAGCAGTTCTTC.